This TCR beta chain was identified during a study of T cell responses to AZD1222 COVID-19 vaccine. Whole-study findings and limits: Among spike-specific TCRs, nearly half reportedly target unmutated variant regions. The breadth and depth of Spike-specific TCRs increased once two AZD1222 doses had been given.

The method was immunoSEQ multiplex PCR; TCRdb's version includes in-frame clones alone and lacks a portion of them. The sample records 68,000 or so clones, 85% to 90% being singletons. This clone has more than one count but fewer than ten. The antigen remains unidentified. This CDR3 is built from 11 residues. In germline, CDR1 is DFQATT, CDR2 SNEGSKA (reference sequence). The V and J ends lost 6 bases and 5 bases, in that order; junction bases with no gene match: 2. The TCR originated in an adult in good health. Specimen: peripheral blood, collected on day 0 of AZD1222 vaccination. The chain uses TRBV20-1 and TRBJ1-1; 8 nucleotides line up with TRBD1. The CDR3 coding sequence is TGCAGTGCAAGGACAGGGACTGAAGCTTTCTTT. Translated: CSARTGTEAFF.